The present TCR beta chain was sequenced within a study of identical twins. Each CDR3 protein gets one entry after TCRdb re-called the 5' RACE reads with MiXCR. The sample has some 730,000 distinct CDR3 sequences; 18% are singletons. In germline, CDR1 is WSHSY, CDR2 SAAADI. This CDR3 region has 17 residues. Unmatched junction bases numbered 10, after V lost 3 bases and J lost 7 bases. This clonotype was observed a few times. The same data also went into a second study, on T cells expressing NK-cell markers.

Sequenced sample: PBMCs. The sequence was obtained from a woman under 30 in good health. The chain combines TRBV10-2 with TRBJ2-1, with 12 positions matching TRBD2. The CDR3 sequence is CASSENLRTSGGNEQFF. Written as DNA, the CDR3 is TGCGCCAGCAGTGAAAACCTCCGTACTAGCGGGGGGAATGAGCAGTTCTTC.